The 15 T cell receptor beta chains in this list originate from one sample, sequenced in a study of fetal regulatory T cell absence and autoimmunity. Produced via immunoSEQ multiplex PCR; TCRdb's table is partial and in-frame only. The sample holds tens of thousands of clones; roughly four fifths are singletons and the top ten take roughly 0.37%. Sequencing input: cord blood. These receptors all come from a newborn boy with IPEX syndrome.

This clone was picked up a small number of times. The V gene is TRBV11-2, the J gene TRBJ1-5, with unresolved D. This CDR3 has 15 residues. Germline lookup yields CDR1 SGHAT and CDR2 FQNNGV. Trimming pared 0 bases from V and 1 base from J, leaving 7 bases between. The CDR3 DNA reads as TGTGCCAGCAGCTTAGACGGGAGGAGCAATCAGCCCCAGCATTTT. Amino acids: CASSLDGRSNQPQHF.

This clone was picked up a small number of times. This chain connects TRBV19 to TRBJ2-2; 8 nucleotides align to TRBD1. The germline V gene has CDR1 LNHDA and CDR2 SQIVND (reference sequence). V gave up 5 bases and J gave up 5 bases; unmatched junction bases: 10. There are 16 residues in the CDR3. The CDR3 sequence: CASSPTGEAITGELFF. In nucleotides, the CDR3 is TGTGCCAGTAGTCCGACAGGGGAGGCCATAACCGGGGAGCTGTTTTTT.

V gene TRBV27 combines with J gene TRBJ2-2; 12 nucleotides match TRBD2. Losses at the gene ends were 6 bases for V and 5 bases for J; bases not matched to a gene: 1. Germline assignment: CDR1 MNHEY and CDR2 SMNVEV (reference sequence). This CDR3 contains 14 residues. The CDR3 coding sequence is TGTGCCAGCAGGCTAGCGGGAGGGACCGGGGAGCTGTTTTTT. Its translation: CASRLAGGTGELFF.

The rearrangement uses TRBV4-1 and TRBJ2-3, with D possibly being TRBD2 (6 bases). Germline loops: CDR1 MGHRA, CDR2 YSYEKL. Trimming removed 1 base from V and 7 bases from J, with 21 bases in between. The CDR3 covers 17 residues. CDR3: CASSQVGGTLRLYTQYF. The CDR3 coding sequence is TGCGCCAGCAGCCAAGTGGGCGGGACCCTACGTTTGTATACGCAGTATTTT.

CDR3 bases: TGTGCCTGGAGTCGGTGGGCCTACAATGAGCAGTTCTTC. Amino acid sequence: CAWSRWAYNEQFF. The rearrangement links TRBV30 to TRBJ2-1; D gene ambiguous. Trimming removed 2 bases from V and 2 bases from J, with 7 bases in between. CDR3 length: 13 residues. Germline V lookup: CDR1 GTSNPN, CDR2 SVGIG (reference sequence).

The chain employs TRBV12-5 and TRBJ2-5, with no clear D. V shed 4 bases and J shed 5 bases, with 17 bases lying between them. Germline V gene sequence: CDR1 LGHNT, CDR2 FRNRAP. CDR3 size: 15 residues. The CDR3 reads CASGSTAEARETQYF. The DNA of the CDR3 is TGTGCTAGTGGTTCTACCGCAGAGGCTCGGGAGACCCAGTACTTC.

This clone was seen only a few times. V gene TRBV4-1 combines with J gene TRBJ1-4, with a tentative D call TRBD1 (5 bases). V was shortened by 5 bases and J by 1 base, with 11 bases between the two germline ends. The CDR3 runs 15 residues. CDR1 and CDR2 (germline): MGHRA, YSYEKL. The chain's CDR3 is CASSAVGRTNEKLFF. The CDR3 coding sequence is TGCGCCAGCAGCGCTGTGGGGCGAACTAATGAAAAACTGTTTTTT.

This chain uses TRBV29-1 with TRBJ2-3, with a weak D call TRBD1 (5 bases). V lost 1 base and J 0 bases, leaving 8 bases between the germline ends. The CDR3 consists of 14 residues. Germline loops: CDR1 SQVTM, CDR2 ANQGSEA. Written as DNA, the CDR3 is TGCAGCGTTGAAGGGCAGGGAAGCACAGATACGCAGTATTTT. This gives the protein CSVEGQGSTDTQYF.

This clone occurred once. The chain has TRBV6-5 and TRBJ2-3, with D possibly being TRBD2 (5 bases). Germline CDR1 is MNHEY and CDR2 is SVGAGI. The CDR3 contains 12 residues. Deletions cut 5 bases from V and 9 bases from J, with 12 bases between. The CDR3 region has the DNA TGTGCCAGCAGTCTCCGGACTGGCACGCAGTATTTT. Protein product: CASSLRTGTQYF.

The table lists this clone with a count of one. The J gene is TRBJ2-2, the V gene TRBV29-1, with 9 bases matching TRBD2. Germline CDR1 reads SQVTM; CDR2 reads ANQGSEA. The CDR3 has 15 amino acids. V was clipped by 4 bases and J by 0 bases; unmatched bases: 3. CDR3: CSVGEREANTGELFF. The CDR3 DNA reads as TGCAGCGTTGGGGAGCGGGAGGCGAACACCGGGGAGCTGTTTTTT.

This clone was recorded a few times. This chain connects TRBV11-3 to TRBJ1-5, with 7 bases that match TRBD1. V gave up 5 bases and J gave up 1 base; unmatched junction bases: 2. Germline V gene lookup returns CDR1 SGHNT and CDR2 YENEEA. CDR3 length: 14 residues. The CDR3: CASSPRGSNQPQHF. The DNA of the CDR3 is TGTGCCAGCAGCCCCAGGGGGAGCAATCAGCCCCAGCATTTT. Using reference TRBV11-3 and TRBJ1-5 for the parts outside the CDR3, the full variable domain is EAGVVQSPRYKIIEKKQPVAFWCNPISGHNTLYWYLQNLGQGPELLIRYENEEAVDDSQLPKDRFSAERLKGVDSTLKIQPAELGDSAVYLCASSPRGSNQPQHFGDGTRLSIL.

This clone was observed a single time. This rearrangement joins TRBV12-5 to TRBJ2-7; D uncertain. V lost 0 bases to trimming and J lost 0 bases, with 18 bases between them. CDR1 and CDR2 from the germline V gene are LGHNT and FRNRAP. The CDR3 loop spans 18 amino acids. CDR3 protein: CASGLVLGPRKLSYEQYF. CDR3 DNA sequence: TGTGCTAGTGGTTTGGTACTTGGGCCGAGAAAGCTCTCCTACGAGCAGTACTTC.

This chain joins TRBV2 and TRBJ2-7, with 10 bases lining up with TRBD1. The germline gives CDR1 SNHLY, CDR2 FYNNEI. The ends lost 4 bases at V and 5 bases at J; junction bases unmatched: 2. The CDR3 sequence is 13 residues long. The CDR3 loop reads CASSGQGAHEQYF. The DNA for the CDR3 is TGTGCCAGCAGTGGACAGGGGGCCCACGAGCAGTACTTC.

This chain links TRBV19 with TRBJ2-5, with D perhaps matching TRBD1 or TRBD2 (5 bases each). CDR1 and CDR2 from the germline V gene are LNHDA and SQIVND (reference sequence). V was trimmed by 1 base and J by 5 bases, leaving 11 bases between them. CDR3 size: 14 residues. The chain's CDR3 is CASSIVGVSETQYF. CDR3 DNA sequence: TGTGCCAGTAGTATAGTGGGGGTTTCCGAGACCCAGTACTTC.

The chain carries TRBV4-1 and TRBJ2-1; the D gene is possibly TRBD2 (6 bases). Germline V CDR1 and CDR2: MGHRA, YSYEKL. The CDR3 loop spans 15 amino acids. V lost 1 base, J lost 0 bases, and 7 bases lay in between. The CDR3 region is CASSQAGVSYNEQFF. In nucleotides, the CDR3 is TGCGCCAGCAGCCAAGCGGGGGTCTCCTACAATGAGCAGTTCTTC.